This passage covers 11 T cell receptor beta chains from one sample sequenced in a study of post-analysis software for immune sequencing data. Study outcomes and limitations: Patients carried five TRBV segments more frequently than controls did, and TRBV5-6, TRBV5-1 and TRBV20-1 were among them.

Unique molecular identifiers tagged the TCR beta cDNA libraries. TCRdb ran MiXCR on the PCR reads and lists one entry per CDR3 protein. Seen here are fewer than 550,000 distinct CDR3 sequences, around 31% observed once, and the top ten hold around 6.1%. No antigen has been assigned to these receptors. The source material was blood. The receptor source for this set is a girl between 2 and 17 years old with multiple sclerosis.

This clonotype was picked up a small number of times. CDR3 loop: CASSSGTSGATDTQYF. The CDR3 DNA follows: TGTGCCAGCAGCTCCGGGACTAGCGGCGCCACAGATACGCAGTATTTT. This chain connects TRBV5-5 to TRBJ2-3, with 11 positions matching TRBD2. The CDR3 sequence is 16 residues long. Unmatched junction bases numbered 5, after V lost 3 bases and J lost 2 bases. Germline CDR1 is SGHKS and CDR2 is YYEKEE (reference sequence).

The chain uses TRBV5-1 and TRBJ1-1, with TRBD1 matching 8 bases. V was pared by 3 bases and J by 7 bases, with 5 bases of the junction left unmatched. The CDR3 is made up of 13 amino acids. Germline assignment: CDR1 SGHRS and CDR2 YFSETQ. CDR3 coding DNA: TGCGCCAGCAGCTGGACAGGGCGCGGTGAAGCTTTCTTT. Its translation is CASSWTGRGEAFF.

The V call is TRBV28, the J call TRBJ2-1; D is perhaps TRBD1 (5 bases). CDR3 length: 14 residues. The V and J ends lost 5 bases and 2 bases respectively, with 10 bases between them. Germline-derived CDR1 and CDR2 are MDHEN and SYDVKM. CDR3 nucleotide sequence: TGTGCCAGCAGTCCTAGGGGCGCCTACAATGAGCAGTTCTTC. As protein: CASSPRGAYNEQFF.

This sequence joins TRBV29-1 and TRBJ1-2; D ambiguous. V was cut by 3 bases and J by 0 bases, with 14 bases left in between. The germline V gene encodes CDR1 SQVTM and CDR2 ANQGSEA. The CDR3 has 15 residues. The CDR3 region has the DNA TGCAGCGTTGACGGTTTGGACCCGTCTAACTATGGCTACACCTTC. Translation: CSVDGLDPSNYGYTF.

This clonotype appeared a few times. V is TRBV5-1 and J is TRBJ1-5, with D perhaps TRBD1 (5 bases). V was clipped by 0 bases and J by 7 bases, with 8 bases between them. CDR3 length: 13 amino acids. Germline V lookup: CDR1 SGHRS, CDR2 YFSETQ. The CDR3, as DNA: TGCGCCAGCAGCTTGGAGAGGGGCCAGCCCCAGCATTTT. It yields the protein CASSLERGQPQHF.

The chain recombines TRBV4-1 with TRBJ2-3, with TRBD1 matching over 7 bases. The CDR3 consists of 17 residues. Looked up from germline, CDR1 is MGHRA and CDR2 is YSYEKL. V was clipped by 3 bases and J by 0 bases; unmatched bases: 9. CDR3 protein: CASSHRLTGSSTDTQYF. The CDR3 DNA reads TGCGCCAGCAGCCATCGACTGACAGGGTCTAGCACAGATACGCAGTATTTT.

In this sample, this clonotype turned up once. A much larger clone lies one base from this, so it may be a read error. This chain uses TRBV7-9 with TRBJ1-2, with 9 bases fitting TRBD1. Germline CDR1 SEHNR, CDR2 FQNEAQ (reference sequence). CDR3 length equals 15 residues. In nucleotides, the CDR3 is TGTGCCAGCAGATTAGAAGGACAGGGGAACTATGACTACACCTTC. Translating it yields CASRLEGQGNYDYTF.

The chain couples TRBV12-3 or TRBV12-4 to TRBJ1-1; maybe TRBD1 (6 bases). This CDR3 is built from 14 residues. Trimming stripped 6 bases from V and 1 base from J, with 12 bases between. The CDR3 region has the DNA TGTGCCAGCAGCAAGGGGGGGACGAACACTGAAGCTTTCTTT. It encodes CASSKGGTNTEAFF.

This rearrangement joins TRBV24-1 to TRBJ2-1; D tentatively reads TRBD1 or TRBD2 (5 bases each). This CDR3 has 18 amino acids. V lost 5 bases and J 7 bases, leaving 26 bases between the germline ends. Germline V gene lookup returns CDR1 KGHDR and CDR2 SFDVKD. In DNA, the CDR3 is TGTGCCACCAGTGGTCTACGACCGGGACGACCGGAAGGGAATGAGCAGTTCTTC. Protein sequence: CATSGLRPGRPEGNEQFF.

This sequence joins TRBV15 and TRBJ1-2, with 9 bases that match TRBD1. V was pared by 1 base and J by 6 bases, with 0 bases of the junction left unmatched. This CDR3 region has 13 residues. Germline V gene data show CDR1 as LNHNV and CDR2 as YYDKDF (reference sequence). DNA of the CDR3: TGTGCCACCAGCAGAGGGGACAGGGATGGCTACACCTTC. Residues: CATSRGDRDGYTF.

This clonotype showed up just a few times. CDR3 residues: CSASSVQGTEAFF. The CDR3 nucleotides are TGCAGTGCTAGTAGTGTTCAGGGCACTGAAGCTTTCTTT. The chain is built from TRBV20-1 and TRBJ1-1; maybe TRBD1 (5 bases). The CDR3 contains 13 residues. Germline lookup yields CDR1 DFQATT and CDR2 SNEGSKA (reference sequence). Trimming shortened V by 3 bases and J by 4 bases, and 12 bases separated the two germline ends.